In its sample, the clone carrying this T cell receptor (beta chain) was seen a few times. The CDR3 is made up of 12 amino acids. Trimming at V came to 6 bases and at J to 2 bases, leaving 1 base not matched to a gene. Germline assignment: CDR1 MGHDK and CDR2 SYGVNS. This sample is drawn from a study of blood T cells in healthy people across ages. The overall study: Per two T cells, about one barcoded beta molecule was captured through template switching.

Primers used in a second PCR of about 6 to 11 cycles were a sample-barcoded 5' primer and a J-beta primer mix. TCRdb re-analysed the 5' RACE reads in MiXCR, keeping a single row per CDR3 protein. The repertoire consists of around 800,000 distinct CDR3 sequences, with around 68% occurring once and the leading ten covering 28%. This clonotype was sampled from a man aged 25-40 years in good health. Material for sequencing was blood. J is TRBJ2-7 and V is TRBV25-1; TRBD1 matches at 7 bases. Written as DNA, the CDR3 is TGTGCCAGCAGACAGGGGCCCTACGAGCAGTACTTC. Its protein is CASRQGPYEQYF.